These T cell receptor beta chains were read from a single sample in a study of blood T cell repertoires in COVID-19. Clones were sequenced by immunoSEQ multiplex PCR, and TCRdb holds only the in-frame ones, with some missing. The table records around 220,000 clones, approximately 79% of them present only once. The sequenced material came from peripheral blood. The receptors derive from a woman of 80 years or more with active or convalescent COVID-19. CDR3s include the opening cysteine and the closing phenylalanine or tryptophan. D genes are given only for firm matches. Only some rows state a clone size, as once, few, many or a class for expanded clones.

TRBJ2-5	NA	NA	12	TRBV27	TGTGCCAGCAGTAACCCCCCGGGGATCCAGTACTTC	CASSNPPGIQYF
TRBJ2-7	NA	NA	14	TRBV5-4	TGTGCCAGCAGCTTGAAAGGGGCTTCCTACGAGCAGTACTTC	CASSLKGASYEQYF
TRBJ1-4	NA	once	15	TRBV19	TGTGCCAGTACTATTCAGAATTCAGGGAAGGAAAAACTGTTTTTT	CASTIQNSGKEKLFF
TRBJ1-2	NA	few	14	TRBV10-3	TGTGCCATCAGTGAGACCTCGAGAGACTATGGCTACACCTTC	CAISETSRDYGYTF
TRBJ2-7	NA	NA	15	TRBV7-2	TGTGCCAGCAGCTTAGGGGCAGGGGACTACTACGAGCAGTACTTC	CASSLGAGDYYEQYF
TRBJ2-7	NA	NA	12	TRBV24-1	TGTGCCACCTTTTCATCCACCTACGAGCAGTACTTC	CATFSSTYEQYF
TRBJ2-1	TRBD2	NA	15	TRBV28	TGTGCCAGCAGACCCCCGGGACTAGCGATCGATGAGCAGTTCTTC	CASRPPGLAIDEQFF
TRBJ2-1	NA	once	13	TRBV12-5	TGTGCTAGTGGGACACAGGCTTTCAATGAGCAGTTCTTC	CASGTQAFNEQFF
TRBJ2-1	TRBD2	NA	16	TRBV19	TGTGCCAGTAGTATTGGGAGGGGAACAGCGTTCGATGAGCAGTTCTTC	CASSIGRGTAFDEQFF
TRBJ2-3	NA	NA	12	TRBV18	TGTGCCAGCTCACCTGCGACAGATACGCAGTATTTT	CASSPATDTQYF
TRBJ2-2	TRBD2	NA	14	TRBV2	TGTGCCAGCACTAGCGGGGGGCGCACCGGGGAGCTGTTTTTT	CASTSGGRTGELFF
TRBJ2-7	NA	few	13	TRBV7-9	TGTGCCAGCAGCTTTTACGGGAGCCCCGAGCAGTACTTC	CASSFYGSPEQYF
TRBJ2-1	NA	NA	14	TRBV27	TGTGCCAGCAGTTTAACAGGCTCCTACAATGAGCAGTTCTTC	CASSLTGSYNEQFF
TRBJ1-1	TRBD1	NA	15	TRBV28	TGTGCCAGCAGTTTAGCAGACAGGGGGTGGACTGAAGCTTTCTTT	CASSLADRGWTEAFF
TRBJ1-5	NA	NA	16	TRBV10-3	TGTGCCATCAGTGAGTGGGGTTGGCAGGGGCATCAGCCCCAGCATTTT	CAISEWGWQGHQPQHF
TRBJ1-4	NA	NA	15	TRBV10-1	TGCGCCAGCAGTGAGAACAGGGCTGGGAATGAAAAACTGTTTTTT	CASSENRAGNEKLFF
TRBJ1-2	TRBD1	few	13	TRBV28	TGTGCCAGCACTCTGGACAGGGTGCGTGGCTACACCTTC	CASTLDRVRGYTF
TRBJ2-4	TRBD1	few	14	TRBV2	TGTGCCAGCAGTCCGGACAGGGGCGGAAACATTCAGTACTTC	CASSPDRGGNIQYF
TRBJ2-7	TRBD1	NA	12	TRBV5-1	TGCGCCAGCAGCAGGGGACAGACCGAGCAGTACTTC	CASSRGQTEQYF
TRBJ2-2	NA	NA	14	TRBV20-1	TGCAGTGCTAGTGGACAGTTAAACACCGGGGAGCTGTTTTTT	CSASGQLNTGELFF
TRBJ1-2	NA	NA	13	TRBV2	TGTGCCAGCAGCCTCGGGGTGACGAGCGGCTACACCTTC	CASSLGVTSGYTF
TRBJ1-1	NA	NA	15	TRBV5-1	TGCGCCAGCAGCAGAGGAGATCTCATGAACACTGAAGCTTTCTTT	CASSRGDLMNTEAFF
TRBJ1-1	NA	NA	12	TRBV6-1	TGTGCCAGCAGTGGTCGGGACACTGAAGCTTTCTTT	CASSGRDTEAFF
TRBJ2-6	TRBD2	NA	18	TRBV18	TGTGCCAGCTCACCGACTAGCGGGGAAAGCTCTGGGGCCAACGTCCTGACTTTC	CASSPTSGESSGANVLTF
TRBJ2-1	NA	NA	16	TRBV21-1	TGTGCCAGCAGCCCCTCTAGGGGGACAGGCTACAATGAGCAGTTCTTC	CASSPSRGTGYNEQFF
TRBJ1-5	TRBD1	NA	17	TRBV27	TGTGCCAGCAGTTCAGGACAGGGGGCGGGCAGCAATCAGCCCCAGCATTTT	CASSSGQGAGSNQPQHF
TRBJ1-3	NA	NA	16	TRBV9	TGTGCCAGCAGCGTAGCGGAGGGGCTCTCTGGAAACACCATATATTTT	CASSVAEGLSGNTIYF
TRBJ2-7	NA	NA	14	TRBV6-5	TGTGCCAGCAGCCCCACCAGGGCCCGATACGAGCAGTACTTC	CASSPTRARYEQYF
TRBJ1-3	TRBD1	few	13	TRBV28	TGTGCCAGTAATAGGGGGCCGGGGGACACCATATATTTT	CASNRGPGDTIYF
TRBJ1-5	TRBD1	NA	16	TRBV28	TGTGCCAGCAGTTACCGACAGGGGGCGAGTAATCAGCCCCAGCATTTT	CASSYRQGASNQPQHF
TRBJ2-7	NA	NA	12	TRBV10-1	TGCGCCAGCAGCCCAGATTCCTACGAGCAGTACTTC	CASSPDSYEQYF
TRBJ2-2	NA	many	15	TRBV19	TGTGCCAGTAACCCCTCGGCGGGGGCGGGAGGGGAGCTGTTTTTT	CASNPSAGAGGELFF
TRBJ2-4	TRBD1	NA	16	TRBV23-1	TGCGCCAGCAGTCTGGGGACAGGGCTTACCAAAAACATTCAGTACTTC	CASSLGTGLTKNIQYF
TRBJ1-2	NA	NA	12	TRBV24-1	TGTGCCACCAGTGATACAGTCTGGGGCTACACCTTC	CATSDTVWGYTF
TRBJ2-7	NA	NA	16	TRBV5-1	TGCGCCAGCAGCTTGGGAAGTTCAGGGGTCTCCTACGAGCAGTACTTC	CASSLGSSGVSYEQYF
TRBJ2-3	TRBD1	NA	15	TRBV5-1	TGCGCCAGCAGCATAGGACAGGGGGCAACAGATACGCAGTATTTT	CASSIGQGATDTQYF
TRBJ1-5	NA	NA	15	TRBV5-6	TGTGCCAGCAGCTTGCGTTTCGGTCGCGGCCAGCCCCAGCATTTT	CASSLRFGRGQPQHF
TRBJ1-1	TRBD1	NA	12	TRBV6-6	TGTGCCAGCAGCCCACGGGACAGGGAAGCTTTCTTT	CASSPRDREAFF
TRBJ2-6	NA	few	16	TRBV2	TGTGCCAGCACCGTCACTCAAAGTTCTGGGGCCAACGTCCTGACTTTC	CASTVTQSSGANVLTF
TRBJ1-6	NA	NA	14	TRBV20-1	TGCAGTGCTAGTTCGCAGGGGTCAAATTCACCCCTCCACTTT	CSASSQGSNSPLHF
TRBJ2-1	TRBD1	NA	17	TRBV27	TGTGCCAGCAGTACAGGACAGGGTCTAGACCCGAGGAATGAGCAGTTCTTC	CASSTGQGLDPRNEQFF
TRBJ1-2	TRBD1	NA	14	TRBV6-1	TGTGCCAGCAGTGATACAGGGGGCGGCTATGGCTACACCTTC	CASSDTGGGYGYTF
TRBJ2-5	TRBD2	once	17	TRBV5-1	TGCGCCAGCAGCTTGGCCGGACTAGCGGGGCCCCAAGAGACCCAGTACTTC	CASSLAGLAGPQETQYF
TRBJ1-1	TRBD1	NA	15	TRBV3-1/TRBV3-2	TGTGCCAGCTCCTGGACCCCCGGACAGGGGACTGAAGCTTTCTTT	CASSWTPGQGTEAFF
TRBJ1-5	NA	NA	16	TRBV27	TGTGCCAGCAGTACAGGACAGACTATTAGCAATCAGCCCCAGCATTTT	CASSTGQTISNQPQHF
TRBJ1-1	TRBD1	NA	11	TRBV29-1	TGCAGCGTTGACGGACAGGGTGAAGCTTTCTTT	CSVDGQGEAFF
TRBJ1-2	NA	NA	14	TRBV10-2	TGCGCCAGCAAGGTCCTTGGGGAGGCCTATGGCTACACCTTC	CASKVLGEAYGYTF
TRBJ1-1	TRBD1	NA	12	TRBV3-1/TRBV3-2	TGTGCCAGCAGCCTGGGACAGAGGAAAGCTTTCTTT	CASSLGQRKAFF
TRBJ1-5	NA	NA	13	TRBV7-2	TGTGCCAGCAGATCCGACAGGAATCAGCCCCAGCATTTT	CASRSDRNQPQHF
TRBJ1-2	NA	few	14	TRBV5-1	TGCGCCAGCAGCTTGGCCACCGGGGGAGTTGGCTACACCTTC	CASSLATGGVGYTF
TRBJ2-5	TRBD2	NA	19	TRBV18	TGTGCCAGCTCACCCGTACCCCCTGGACTAGCGGGTGATAAAGAGACCCAGTACTTC	CASSPVPPGLAGDKETQYF
TRBJ1-5	NA	NA	15	TRBV2	TGTGCCAGCGCGTTTAACTTGGGCACTAATCAGCCCCAGCATTTT	CASAFNLGTNQPQHF
TRBJ2-7	NA	NA	15	TRBV27	TGTGCCAGCAGCTCATTGGGGGCCGGAACCTACGAGCAGTACTTC	CASSSLGAGTYEQYF
TRBJ1-3	TRBD1	NA	14	TRBV9	TGTGCCAGCAGCGGAGGGACAGCTGGAAACACCATATATTTT	CASSGGTAGNTIYF
TRBJ2-2	TRBD1	NA	17	TRBV19	TGTGCCAGTAGTATTCACTTCGGACAGGGGAACACCGGGGAGCTGTTTTTT	CASSIHFGQGNTGELFF
TRBJ1-2	TRBD1	few	14	TRBV27	TGTGCCAGCAGTTTCGGACAGGGGGCGCGGGGCTACACCTTC	CASSFGQGARGYTF
TRBJ2-3	NA	NA	15	TRBV3-1/TRBV3-2	TGTGCCAGCAGCCGCCAGCTGACTAGCACAGATACGCAGTATTTT	CASSRQLTSTDTQYF
TRBJ2-1	NA	once	18	TRBV5-1	TGCGCCAGCAGCTTGTTGGGTGGCGACAGAAGCTCCTACAATGAGCAGTTCTTC	CASSLLGGDRSSYNEQFF
TRBJ2-7	NA	NA	14	TRBV6-5	TGTGCCAGCAGACTTCTGACAGCCGTCTACGAGCAGTACTTC	CASRLLTAVYEQYF
TRBJ2-7	TRBD2	NA	15	TRBV5-1	TGCGCCAGCAGCCCTAGCGGGACGAGCTCCTACGAGCAGTACTTC	CASSPSGTSSYEQYF